The sequence of this TCR beta chain was determined in a study of cytomegalovirus exposure and HLA in healthy donors (dated by TCRdb to about 2017). Context from the whole study: An earlier analysis of roughly 500 of the donors reported 276 Gb of sequence data and some 110 million unique TCR beta sequences obtained from approximately 180 million T cells. Genome-wide SNP genotypes for about 60% of the 666 donors were used in a later genetic analysis, which treated that subset as a discovery cohort. In the later analysis, no new phenotypic data were used to find candidate immune exposures; instead, reliance was placed on TCR beta sequences and their occurrence across donors. Along with the approximately 700-subject first cohort, a separate validation cohort of about 110 different subjects was used. On average, about 200,000 unique TCR beta nucleotide sequences were sequenced per donor among 300 to 500 genotyped donors of the cohort, with 15% to 20% of those sequences being non-productive. The study aimed to test whether signatures of past pathogen exposure could be identified by cataloging public T cell receptors. Donor age, sex, ethnicity and CMV serostatus were compiled together with the repertoire data. In a later analysis, previously published TCR beta repertoires from fewer than 750 donors were re-analyzed and high-resolution HLA genotyping was added so that TCR occurrence patterns could be studied. To predict cytomegalovirus infection status, the study brought together high-throughput TCR immunosequencing, statistical association of individual TCRs with disease status, and machine learning. About five DR-DQ haplotypes were handled as single units for association and clustering, since linkage in the cohort was strong. The T cell repertoires of 700 or so subjects were profiled by immunosequencing and related to cytomegalovirus serostatus. Every discovery cohort repertoire had been produced on one sequencing platform. An early release that covered 640 HLA-typed donors contained approximately 300 gigabases of sequencing data and around 85 million unique TCR sequences. Typing coverage varied by locus: roughly 620-640 donors for A, B, C, DRB1 and DQB1; more than 500 for DQA1; over 600 for DPA1; roughly 450 for DPB1. HLA typing included class I and class II loci at four-digit resolution. Among the roughly 390 genotyped donors, 75% to 90% belonged to the genetic ancestry cluster associated with self-reported Caucasian donors. To decide whether each TCR beta V gene segment behaved as functional or pseudogenic, an earlier analysis of 587 of the donors relied on high-throughput TCR beta sequencing.

The cohort was made up of 500 to 850 healthy bone marrow donors. All cohort members were sampled while nominally healthy, although unrecorded immune exposures were likely present. The donor tested CMV seronegative and was one of the 352 seronegative cohort members. A peripheral blood sample was collected from each donor, and TCR beta sequencing was performed on peripheral blood mononuclear cells. The Qiagen DNeasy Blood Extraction Kit was used to extract genomic DNA from the blood cell samples. To note about this clone: There is no known antigen for this receptor. One base away there is no much larger clone; base qualities are not given.

What the research found in general, with its limitations: A cluster of highly shared sequence variants was judged likely to be a technical artifact of the sequencing pipeline. Because the 87-base-pair reads could not distinguish some IMGT-functional V segments, including TRBV6-2 and TRBV6-3, those segments were excluded. Three of the identified cytomegalovirus-associated TCR beta chains were confirmed in vitro to be specific for cytomegalovirus antigens. Strong co-occurrence of HLA alleles, especially DR and DQ, made assigning TCR associations to individual alleles difficult. In a later analysis, HLA-associated TCR beta chains were found to be more clonally expanded and to have lower generation probabilities than equally common non-associated chains. The cohort was sequenced for TCR beta chains only, and without alpha or paired-chain data the features that could be detected were limited. A further reported finding was that TCR beta sequences accurately predicted the HLA-A and HLA-B alleles for most subjects in the first cohort. The only immune exposure information available for the cohort was CMV serostatus. Correlated functional status among segregating V segments might reflect linkage disequilibrium, but an unknown experimental factor could not be ruled out. Because HLA typing was unavailable for some donors at each locus, only the typed subset was used in association tests. According to the authors, the approach could potentially be generalized to other disease states and immunological phenotypes. At a false discovery rate of 0.05, a later analysis linked about 16,000 TCR beta sequences to specific HLA alleles. In a later analysis, the rate of TCR association differed among HLA loci, with DRB1 alleles having the most associated TCRs and HLA-C alleles having the fewest. An earlier analysis of approximately 600 of the donors showed that most TCR beta V segments appeared in productive rearrangements either about 87% or about 30% of the time, which broadly matched IMGT annotations. In both the original and validation cohorts, the classifier was reported to diagnose cytomegalovirus status with high specificity and sensitivity. An association between a missense DCLRE1C variant and V-gene and J-gene trimming of TCR beta chains was found in a later genetic analysis and replicated in an independent cohort. The earlier analysis of about 600 of the donors excluded 15 to 20 rarely observed V segments, including chromosome 9 orphons, because counts were too low. Most CMV-associated TCR beta chains appeared to be HLA-restricted in a later analysis, and the HLA associations seemed to be driven largely by CMV exposure. Roughly uniform sequencing depth across donors was assumed in presence/absence analyses, although this assumption may not hold. A later genetic analysis reported fewer N-insertions in productive TCRs among donors in an Asian-associated ancestry cluster than the roughly 700-donor mean. Across donors, most TCR sequences were observed very rarely, whereas some public TCRs were present in many individuals. The study listed 170 or so TCR beta chains as associated with cytomegalovirus. In a later analysis, several top co-occurrence clusters were reported to appear linked to parvovirus B19, influenza, CMV and Epstein-Barr virus.

The library was generated by the immunoSEQ multiplex PCR assay. The multiplex PCR relied on a mix of 60 forward primers for TCR Vbeta segments and 13 reverse primers for TCR Jbeta segments. The CDR3 region of rearranged TCR beta genes was amplified from genomic DNA with a multiplex PCR assay. On the Illumina HiSeq System, the amplified TCR beta libraries were sequenced as 87-base-pair reads. As for the original processing: A later analysis tallied around 82 million unique TCR beta chains across the 650 to 750 repertoires, and 10 million to 11 million of those chains were shared by two or more donors. A nearest-neighbor algorithm error-corrected the raw reads and collapsed the reads into unique sequences, merging closely related sequences to remove PCR and sequencing errors. V, D and J gene segments were assigned by aligning CDR3 sequences to IMGT reference sequences. For a sequence to be retained, at least a six-nucleotide match to both a V gene segment and a J gene segment was required. A rearrangement was called productive if the CDR3 had no stop codons and remained in frame with V and J, and every other rearrangement was called non-productive. Following IMGT convention, CDR3 was defined as the stretch from the second conserved V-encoded cysteine up to the conserved J-encoded phenylalanine. In an earlier analysis of more than 550 of the donors, sequences lacking an unambiguous match to a single V gene segment were excluded. An earlier analysis of over 450 of the donors classified V segments as functional when productive rearrangements were above 56.7% and as segregating when the standard deviation between donors was above 5%. A statistical classification framework was developed to diagnose cytomegalovirus status using the catalog of TCR beta chain sequences. V and J gene assignment, in a later analysis, came from comparing TCR nucleotide sequences with IMGT/GENE-DB human TR gene sequences. In a later analysis, CDR3 sequences and most-parsimonious VDJ recombination scenarios were assigned using the TCRdist pipeline. In a later analysis, each TCR beta chain was defined by its CDR3 amino acid sequence together with its V-gene family, and reads lacking a unique V-gene family were excluded. In a later analysis, some 600 highly shared, low-generation-probability nucleotide sequences were removed to address suspected cross-contamination and a sequencing artifact. For each public chain, a later analysis derived a clonal expansion index from normalized ranks of inferred template counts within each repertoire. A later analysis computed generation probabilities with a VDJ recombination model fitted to out-of-frame rearrangements, and checked the results against IGoR. In a later analysis, hypergeometric tests were used to score TCR-TCR, TCR-HLA and TCR-CMV co-occurrence, with a repertoire-size bias correction applied to TCR pairs. To estimate false discovery rates, a later analysis permuted the HLA or CMV assignments 20 times. In a later analysis, co-occurring TCRs were grouped using DBSCAN, and TCRdist sequence similarity was added for clustering within HLA-allele-positive subsets. Repertoires with fewer than 30,000 or more than 120,000 public chains, plus five repertoires with anomalous nucleotide sharing, were excluded from co-occurrence clustering. TCRdb mirrors the immuneACCESS table, restricted to in-frame sequences. Some clones are absent from its copies; in checked studies, under half trace to an unresolved V gene, and the reason for the others is unknown. For V, J and clone size, that table is used; D and trimming come from the DNA. The sample profile shows about 170,000 clones; 80% to 90% of them were found once. About 2.1% of the sample rests with the top ten.

The V and J ends are trimmed by 4 bases and 4 bases, leaving 12 bases between them. The germline V gene sets CDR1 to MNHNS and CDR2 to SASEGT. Including the terminal cysteine and phenylalanine, the CDR3 comprises 14 residues. The DNA shown is the 42-base CDR3, in frame from base 1. The origin of this receptor is a woman younger than 30 in good health and CMV-seronegative. The V and J genes are TRBV6-1 and TRBJ2-3; TRBD1 is perhaps the D gene, given 6 matching bases. The sample consisted of PBMCs. In nucleotides, the sequence is TGTGCCAGCAGTGGGTATCAGGGGCCAGATACGCAGTATTTT. It codes for CASSGYQGPDTQYF.